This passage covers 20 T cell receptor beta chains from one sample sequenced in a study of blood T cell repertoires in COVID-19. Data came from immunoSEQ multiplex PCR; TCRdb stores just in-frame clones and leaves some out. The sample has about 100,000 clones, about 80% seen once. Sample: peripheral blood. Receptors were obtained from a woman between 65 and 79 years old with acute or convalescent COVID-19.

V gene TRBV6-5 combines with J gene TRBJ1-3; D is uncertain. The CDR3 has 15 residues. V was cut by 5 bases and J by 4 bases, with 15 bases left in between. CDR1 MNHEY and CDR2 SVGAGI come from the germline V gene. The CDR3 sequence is CASSTWTAGGNTIYF. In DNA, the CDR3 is TGTGCCAGCAGTACATGGACGGCGGGGGGAAACACCATATATTTT.

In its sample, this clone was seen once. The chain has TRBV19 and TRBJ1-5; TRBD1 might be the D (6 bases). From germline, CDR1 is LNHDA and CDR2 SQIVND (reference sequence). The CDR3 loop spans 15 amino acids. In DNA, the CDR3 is TGTGCAACACAGGGCCAGAGGCATAGCAATCAGCCCCAGCATTTT. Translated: CATQGQRHSNQPQHF.

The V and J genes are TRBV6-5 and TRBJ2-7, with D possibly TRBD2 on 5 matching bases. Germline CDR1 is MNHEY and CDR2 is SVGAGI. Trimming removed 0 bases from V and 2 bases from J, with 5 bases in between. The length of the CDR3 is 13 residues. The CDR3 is CASSYSRAYEQYF. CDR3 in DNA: TGTGCCAGCAGTTACTCGCGGGCCTACGAGCAGTACTTC.

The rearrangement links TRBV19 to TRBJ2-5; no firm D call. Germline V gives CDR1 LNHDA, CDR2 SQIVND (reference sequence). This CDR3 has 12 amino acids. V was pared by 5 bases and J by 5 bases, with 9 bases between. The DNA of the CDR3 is TGTGCCAGTAGTGAAAATCAGGAGACCCAGTACTTC. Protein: CASSENQETQYF.

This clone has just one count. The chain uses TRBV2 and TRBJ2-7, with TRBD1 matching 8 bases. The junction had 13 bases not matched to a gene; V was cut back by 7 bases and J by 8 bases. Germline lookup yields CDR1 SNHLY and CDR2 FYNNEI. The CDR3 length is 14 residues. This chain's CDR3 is CASTPDETGVKQYV. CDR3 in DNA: TGTGCCAGCACACCGGACGAGACAGGGGTGAAGCAGTACGTC.

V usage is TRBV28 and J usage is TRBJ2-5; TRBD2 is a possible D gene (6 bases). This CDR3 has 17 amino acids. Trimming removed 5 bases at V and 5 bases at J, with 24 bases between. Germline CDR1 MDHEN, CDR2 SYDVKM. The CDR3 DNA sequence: TGTGCCAGCAGTCGATCAGACTTTAGCGGAGTGGGGGAGACCCAGTACTTC. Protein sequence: CASSRSDFSGVGETQYF.

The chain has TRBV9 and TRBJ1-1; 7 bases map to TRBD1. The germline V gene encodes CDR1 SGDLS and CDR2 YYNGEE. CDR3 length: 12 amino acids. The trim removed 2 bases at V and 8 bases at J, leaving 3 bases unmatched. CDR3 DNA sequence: TGTGCCAGCAGCGTCTGGGGACAGGAAGCTTTCTTT. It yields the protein CASSVWGQEAFF.

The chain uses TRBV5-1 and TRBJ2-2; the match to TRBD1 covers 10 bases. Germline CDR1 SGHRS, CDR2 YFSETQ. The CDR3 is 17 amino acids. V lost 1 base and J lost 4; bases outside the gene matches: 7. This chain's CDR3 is CASSLWVTGGTTGELFF. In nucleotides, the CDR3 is TGCGCCAGCAGCTTGTGGGTGACAGGGGGCACCACCGGGGAGCTGTTTTTT. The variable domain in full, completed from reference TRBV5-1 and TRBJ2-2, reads KAGVTQTPRYLIKTRGQQVTLSCSPISGHRSVSWYQQTPGQGLQFLFEYFSETQRNKGNFPGRFSGRQFSNSRSEMNVSTLELGDSALYLCASSLWVTGGTTGELFFGEGSRLTVL.

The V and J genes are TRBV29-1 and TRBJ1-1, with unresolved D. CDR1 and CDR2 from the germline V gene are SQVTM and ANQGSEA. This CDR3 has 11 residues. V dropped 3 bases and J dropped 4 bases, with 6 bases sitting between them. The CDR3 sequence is CSVDSTTEAFF. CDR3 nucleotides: TGCAGCGTTGACAGTACCACTGAAGCTTTCTTT. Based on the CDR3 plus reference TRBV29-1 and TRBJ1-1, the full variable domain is SAVISQKPSRDICQRGTSLTIQCQVDSQVTMMFWYRQQPGQSLTLIATANQGSEATYESGFVIDKFPISRPNLTFSTLTVSNMSPEDSSIYLCSVDSTTEAFFGQGTRLTVV.

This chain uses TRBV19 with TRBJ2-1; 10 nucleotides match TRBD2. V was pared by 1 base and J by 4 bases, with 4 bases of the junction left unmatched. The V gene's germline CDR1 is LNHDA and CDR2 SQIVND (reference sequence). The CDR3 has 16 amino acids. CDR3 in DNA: TGTGCCAGTAGTATAGCTAGCGGGGGTTCATACAATGAGCAGTTCTTC. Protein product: CASSIASGGSYNEQFF.

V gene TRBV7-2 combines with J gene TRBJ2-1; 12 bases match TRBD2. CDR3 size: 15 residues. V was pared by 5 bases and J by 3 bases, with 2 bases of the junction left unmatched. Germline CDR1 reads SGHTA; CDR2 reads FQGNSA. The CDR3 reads CASSRTSGVYNEQFF. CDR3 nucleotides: TGTGCCAGCAGCCGGACTAGCGGGGTCTACAATGAGCAGTTCTTC.

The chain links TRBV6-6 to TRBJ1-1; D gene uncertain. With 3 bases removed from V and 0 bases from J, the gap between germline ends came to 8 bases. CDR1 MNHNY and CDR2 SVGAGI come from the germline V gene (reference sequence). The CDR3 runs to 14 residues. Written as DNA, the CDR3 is TGTGCCAGCAGTTATGGAGGGCTGAACACTGAAGCTTTCTTT. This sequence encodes CASSYGGLNTEAFF.

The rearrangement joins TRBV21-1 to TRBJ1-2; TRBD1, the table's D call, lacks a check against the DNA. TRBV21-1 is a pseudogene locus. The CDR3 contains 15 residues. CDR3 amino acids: CASSKGAGEHYGYTF. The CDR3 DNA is TGTGCCAGCAGCAAAGGGGCAGGGGAGCACTATGGCTACACCTTC.

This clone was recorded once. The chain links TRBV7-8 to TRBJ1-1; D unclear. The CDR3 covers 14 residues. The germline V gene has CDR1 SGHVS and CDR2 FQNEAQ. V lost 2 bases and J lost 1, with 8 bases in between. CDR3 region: CASSLLAENTEAFF. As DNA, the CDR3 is TGTGCCAGCAGCTTATTAGCGGAGAACACTGAAGCTTTCTTT.

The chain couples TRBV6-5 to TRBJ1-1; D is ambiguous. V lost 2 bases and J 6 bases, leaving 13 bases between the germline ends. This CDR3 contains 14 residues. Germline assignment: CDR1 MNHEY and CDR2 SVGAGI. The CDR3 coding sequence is TGTGCCAGCAGTTACAGGAGCCCCCGCGCTGAAGCTTTCTTT. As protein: CASSYRSPRAEAFF.

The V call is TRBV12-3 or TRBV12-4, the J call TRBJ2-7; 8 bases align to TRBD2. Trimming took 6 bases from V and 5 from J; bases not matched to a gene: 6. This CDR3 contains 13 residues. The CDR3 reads CASRHSAGDEQYV. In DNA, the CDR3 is TGTGCCAGCAGACACTCAGCGGGGGACGAGCAGTACGTC.

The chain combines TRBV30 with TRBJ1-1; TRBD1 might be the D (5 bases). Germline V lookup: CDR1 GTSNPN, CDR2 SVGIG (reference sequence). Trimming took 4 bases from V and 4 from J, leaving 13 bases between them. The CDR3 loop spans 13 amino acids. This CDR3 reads CAWTLQGGTEAFF. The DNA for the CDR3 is TGTGCCTGGACCCTTCAGGGCGGCACTGAAGCTTTCTTT. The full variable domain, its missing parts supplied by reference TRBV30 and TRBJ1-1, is SQTIHQWPATLVQPVGSPLSLECTVEGTSNPNLYWYRQAAGRGLQLLFYSVGIGQISSEVPQNLSASRPQDRQFILSSKKLLLSDSGFYLCAWTLQGGTEAFFGQGTRLTVV.

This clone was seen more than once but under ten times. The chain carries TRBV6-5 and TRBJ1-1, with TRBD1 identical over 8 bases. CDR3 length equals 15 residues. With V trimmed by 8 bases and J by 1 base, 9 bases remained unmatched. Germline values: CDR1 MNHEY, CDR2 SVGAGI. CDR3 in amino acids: CASFLDRAPNTEAFF. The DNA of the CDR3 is TGTGCCAGCTTTTTGGACAGGGCACCGAACACTGAAGCTTTCTTT.

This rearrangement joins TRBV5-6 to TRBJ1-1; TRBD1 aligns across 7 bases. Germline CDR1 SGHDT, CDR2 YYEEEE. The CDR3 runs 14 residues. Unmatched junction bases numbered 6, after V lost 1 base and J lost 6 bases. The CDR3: CASSLLGTVSEAFF. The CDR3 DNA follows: TGTGCCAGCAGCTTGTTGGGGACAGTGTCTGAAGCTTTCTTT.

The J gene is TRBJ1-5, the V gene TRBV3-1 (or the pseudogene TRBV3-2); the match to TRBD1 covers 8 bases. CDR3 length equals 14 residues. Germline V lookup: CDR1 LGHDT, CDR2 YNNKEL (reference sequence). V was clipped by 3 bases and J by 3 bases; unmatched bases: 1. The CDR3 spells CASSQTGDNQPQHF. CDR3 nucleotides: TGTGCCAGCAGCCAGACAGGGGACAATCAGCCCCAGCATTTT.